Detailed here is one T cell receptor beta chain. Its cognate antigen is unknown. Germline V gene sequence: CDR1 MRHNA, CDR2 SNTAGT. Germline trimming cut 5 bases from V and 2 bases from J; bases unmatched to any gene: 3. CDR3 length: 14 amino acids. Documented time point: less than 15 months of natalizumab therapy. All patients had prior interferon beta, and all PML patients were female. These data come from a study of multiple sclerosis patients with progressive multifocal leukoencephalopathy. The assay was run at survey level. Profiled with immunoSEQ multiplex PCR; TCRdb holds only in-frame clones, not every one. There are around 30,000 clones in the sample; nearly 90% occur only once, and roughly 1.3% lies in the top ten. Study-wide points: In most PML patients, TRB repertoires appeared less diverse by entropy.

Source: PBMCs, taken from a patient treated with natalizumab. This chain uses TRBV6-4 with TRBJ1-2, with 9 bases lining up with TRBD1. This TCR derives from a human donor with multiple sclerosis. The CDR3 sequence is CASSPDRGNYGYTF. The CDR3 DNA follows: TGTGCCAGCAGTCCAGACAGGGGGAACTATGGCTACACCTTC.